This is a list of T cell receptor beta chains from one sample in a study of blood T cell repertoires in COVID-19. The method was immunoSEQ multiplex PCR; TCRdb's version includes in-frame clones alone and lacks a portion of them. The table records 300,000 to 350,000 clones, about 90% of them present only once. Material: peripheral blood. The receptors were gathered from a young woman who had recovered from COVID-19. The conserved cysteine and the conserved F or W are not part of the CDR3 here.

j_gene: TRBJ2-1
v_gene: TRBV24-1
len: 14
CDR3aa: ATSDSGTGPLVQQF

j_gene: TRBJ1-6
v_gene: TRBV4-1
len: 15
CDR3aa: ASSQTSGTGGETPLH

j_gene: TRBJ2-1
v_gene: TRBV7-9
len: 13
CDR3aa: ASRYGQLPTSEQF

j_gene: TRBJ2-5
v_gene: TRBV2
len: 12
CDR3aa: ASSEGQGQETQY

j_gene: TRBJ1-2
v_gene: TRBV2
len: 14
CDR3aa: ASLRDRGRVIYGYT

j_gene: TRBJ1-5
v_gene: TRBV9
len: 12
CDR3aa: ASSVEAGNQPQH

j_gene: TRBJ2-3
v_gene: TRBV7-2
len: 11
CDR3aa: ASSTRTGDTQY

j_gene: TRBJ1-3
v_gene: TRBV4-3
len: 15
CDR3aa: ASSPRTRVNSGNTIY

j_gene: TRBJ1-1
v_gene: TRBV7-9
len: 11
CDR3aa: ASSFDGRSQAF

j_gene: TRBJ2-1
v_gene: TRBV2
len: 11
CDR3aa: ASRKDIGAEQF

j_gene: TRBJ1-1
v_gene: TRBV18
len: 13
CDR3aa: ASSDRTGGDTEAF

j_gene: TRBJ1-2
v_gene: TRBV4-1
len: 13
CDR3aa: ASRPGQGAERGYT

j_gene: TRBJ2-1
v_gene: TRBV7-9
len: 14
CDR3aa: ASSLVGSGRGSEQF

j_gene: TRBJ2-5
v_gene: TRBV4-3
len: 13
CDR3aa: ASSQVTLTGETQY

j_gene: TRBJ2-3
v_gene: TRBV25-1
len: 16
CDR3aa: ASSGAGASLYGTDTQY

j_gene: TRBJ1-2
v_gene: TRBV4-3
len: 12
CDR3aa: ASSPLGRVSGYT

j_gene: TRBJ1-1
v_gene: TRBV5-4
len: 14
CDR3aa: ASSPGGRRMNTEAF

j_gene: TRBJ2-3
v_gene: TRBV6-2/TRBV6-3
len: 13
CDR3aa: ASSGARGGTDTQY

j_gene: TRBJ1-2
v_gene: TRBV6-2/TRBV6-3
len: 12
CDR3aa: ASSSGGTVYGYT

j_gene: TRBJ1-1
v_gene: TRBV4-2
len: 15
CDR3aa: ASSQDIIVGTAGEAF

j_gene: TRBJ2-2
v_gene: TRBV12-5
len: 13
CDR3aa: ASGGTGGNTGELF

j_gene: TRBJ1-1
v_gene: TRBV7-2
len: 15
CDR3aa: ASSLARPRSAHGEAF

j_gene: TRBJ2-3
v_gene: TRBV24-1
len: 12
CDR3aa: ATSDLAGTDTQY

j_gene: TRBJ1-1
v_gene: TRBV18
len: 14
CDR3aa: ASVPKQGALNTEAF

j_gene: TRBJ2-1
v_gene: TRBV5-6
len: 10
CDR3aa: ASSRTGTTWF

j_gene: TRBJ1-1
v_gene: TRBV11-3
len: 14
CDR3aa: ASSDEGVRAGTEAF

j_gene: TRBJ2-5
v_gene: TRBV6-5
len: 11
CDR3aa: ASSYSLRETQY

j_gene: TRBJ2-2
v_gene: TRBV5-6
len: 12
CDR3aa: ASSLAQNTGELF

j_gene: TRBJ2-3
v_gene: TRBV4-2
len: 13
CDR3aa: ASSQGRGSSDTQY

j_gene: TRBJ1-5
v_gene: TRBV5-6
len: 14
CDR3aa: ASSLSNGGGNQPQH

j_gene: TRBJ1-2
v_gene: TRBV4-3
len: 11
CDR3aa: ASSQDRGYGYT

j_gene: TRBJ1-2
v_gene: TRBV7-2
len: 15
CDR3aa: ASSLTPRDSRNYGYT

j_gene: TRBJ2-5
v_gene: TRBV11-3
len: 11
CDR3aa: ASSLEEDRSQY

j_gene: TRBJ2-5
v_gene: TRBV5-6
len: 14
CDR3aa: ASSLKGSAIQETQY

j_gene: TRBJ2-5
v_gene: TRBV7-2
len: 13
CDR3aa: ASSLGTREKGTQY

j_gene: TRBJ2-3
v_gene: TRBV5-4
len: 15
CDR3aa: ASSFFPGTDLTDTQY

j_gene: TRBJ1-4
v_gene: TRBV27
len: 15
CDR3aa: ASGAGGFIWTNEKLF

j_gene: TRBJ2-3
v_gene: TRBV11-3
len: 10
CDR3aa: ASTPGTDTQY

j_gene: TRBJ2-5
v_gene: TRBV30
len: 12
CDR3aa: AKSSGGMGETQY

j_gene: TRBJ2-1
v_gene: TRBV9
len: 13
CDR3aa: ASSGAGVTYNEQF

j_gene: TRBJ1-3
v_gene: TRBV4-3
len: 13
CDR3aa: ASSQGPGSGNTIY

j_gene: TRBJ2-5
v_gene: TRBV18
len: 13
CDR3aa: ASSVAGGPEETQY

j_gene: TRBJ2-4
v_gene: TRBV10-3
len: 15
CDR3aa: AISKELAGEGKNIQY

j_gene: TRBJ2-1
v_gene: TRBV7-9
len: 13
CDR3aa: ASSRLASSYNEQF

j_gene: TRBJ1-5
v_gene: TRBV4-3
len: 12
CDR3aa: ASSRSTGNQPQH

j_gene: TRBJ2-2
v_gene: TRBV28
len: 14
CDR3aa: ASSIISDVYVGELF

j_gene: TRBJ2-2
v_gene: TRBV9
len: 13
CDR3aa: ASSVAPSNTGELF

j_gene: TRBJ2-5
v_gene: TRBV25-1
len: 13
CDR3aa: ASSAKETYQETQY

j_gene: TRBJ2-3
v_gene: TRBV15
len: 14
CDR3aa: ATSSALGTSTDTQY

j_gene: TRBJ1-1
v_gene: TRBV7-9
len: 7
CDR3aa: GGDPEAF

j_gene: TRBJ1-2
v_gene: TRBV19
len: 12
CDR3aa: ASSITGRNGGYT

j_gene: TRBJ2-1
v_gene: TRBV6-2/TRBV6-3
len: 14
CDR3aa: ASSYLGGRIYNEQF

j_gene: TRBJ1-2
v_gene: TRBV9
len: 12
CDR3aa: ASSARTAPMGYT